The clone carrying this T cell receptor beta chain was found a few times. Its target is not known. These data belong to a study of T cells after yellow fever vaccination. Study information: Preparation used SMART-Seq v4 Ultra Low Input for the low-cell-number fractions.

Study results and limitations: It was a small share of clonotypes that appeared in both CD4 and CD8 compartments. One caveat is that FACS-sorted repertoires could contain abundant clonotypes contaminating from the bulk population. Weaker overall, the secondary response nonetheless peaked faster (day 5 versus 15).

The trim removed 6 bases at V and 6 bases at J, leaving 13 bases unmatched. The CDR3 runs 19 residues. One entry per CDR3 protein, called by TCRdb with MiXCR from the 5' RACE reads. This sample has 550,000 or so distinct CDR3 sequences, with 15% to 20% found just once. The chain has TRBV12-3 or TRBV12-4 and TRBJ2-2; TRBD2 matches at 16 bases. The sequence came from a man aged 25-40 years who received the YFV17D yellow fever vaccine. The sequences come from PBMCs, collected 15 days after the yellow fever booster vaccination. CDR3 loop: CASSYTGLAGGLEAGELFF. The CDR3, as DNA: TGTGCCAGCAGCTATACGGGACTAGCGGGAGGGCTGGAAGCCGGGGAGCTGTTTTTT.